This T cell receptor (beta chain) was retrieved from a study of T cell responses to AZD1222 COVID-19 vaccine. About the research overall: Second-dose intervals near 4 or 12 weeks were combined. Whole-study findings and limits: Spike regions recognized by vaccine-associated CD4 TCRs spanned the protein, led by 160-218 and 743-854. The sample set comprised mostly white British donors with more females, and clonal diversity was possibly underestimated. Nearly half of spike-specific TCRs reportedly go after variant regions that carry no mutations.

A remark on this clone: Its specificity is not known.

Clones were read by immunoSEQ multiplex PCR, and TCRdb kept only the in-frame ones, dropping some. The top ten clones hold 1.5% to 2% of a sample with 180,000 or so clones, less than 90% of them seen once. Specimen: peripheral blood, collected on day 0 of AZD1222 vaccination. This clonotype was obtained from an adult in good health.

The CDR3 coding sequence is TGTGCCAGCAGCGGAGTGGGACCAAATGAAAAACTGTTTTTT. Encoded protein: CASSGVGPNEKLFF. J is TRBJ1-4 and V is TRBV9; TRBD1 is a possible D gene (5 bases). V shed 3 bases and J shed 5 bases, with 11 bases lying between them. From germline, CDR1 is SGDLS and CDR2 YYNGEE. This CDR3 has 14 amino acids.